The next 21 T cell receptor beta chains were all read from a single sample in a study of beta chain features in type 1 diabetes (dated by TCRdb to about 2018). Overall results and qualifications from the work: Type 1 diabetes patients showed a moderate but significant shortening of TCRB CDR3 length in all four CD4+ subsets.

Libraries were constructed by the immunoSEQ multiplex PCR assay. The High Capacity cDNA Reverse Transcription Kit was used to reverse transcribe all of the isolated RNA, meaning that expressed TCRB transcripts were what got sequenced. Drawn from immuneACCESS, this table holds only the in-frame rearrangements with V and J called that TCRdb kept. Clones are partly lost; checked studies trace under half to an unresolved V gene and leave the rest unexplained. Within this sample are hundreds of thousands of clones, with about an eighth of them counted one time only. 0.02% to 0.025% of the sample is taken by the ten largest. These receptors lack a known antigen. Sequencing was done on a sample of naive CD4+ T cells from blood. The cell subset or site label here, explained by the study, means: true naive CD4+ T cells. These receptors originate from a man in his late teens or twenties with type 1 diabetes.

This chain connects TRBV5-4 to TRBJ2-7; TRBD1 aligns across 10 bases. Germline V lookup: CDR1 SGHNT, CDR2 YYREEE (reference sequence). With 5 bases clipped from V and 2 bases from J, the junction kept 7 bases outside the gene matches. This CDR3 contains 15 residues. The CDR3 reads CASRAGQGVPYEQYF. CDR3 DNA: TGTGCCAGCAGGGCCGGACAGGGGGTACCCTACGAGCAGTACTTC.

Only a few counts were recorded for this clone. The CDR3 protein is CASSQPGRAGYTF. DNA for the CDR3: TGCGCCAGCAGCCAACCAGGCAGGGCCGGCTACACCTTC. V gene TRBV4-1 combines with J gene TRBJ1-2, with D perhaps TRBD1 (5 bases). V dropped 2 bases and J dropped 8 bases, with 12 bases sitting between them. Germline loops: CDR1 MGHRA, CDR2 YSYEKL. The CDR3 sequence is 13 residues long.

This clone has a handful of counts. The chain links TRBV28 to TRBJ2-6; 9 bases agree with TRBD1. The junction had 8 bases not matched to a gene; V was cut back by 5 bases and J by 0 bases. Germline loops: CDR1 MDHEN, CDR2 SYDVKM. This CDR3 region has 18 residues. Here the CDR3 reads CASSPYRDRVSGANVLTF. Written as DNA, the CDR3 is TGTGCCAGCAGTCCCTACCGGGACAGGGTCTCTGGGGCCAACGTCCTGACTTTC.

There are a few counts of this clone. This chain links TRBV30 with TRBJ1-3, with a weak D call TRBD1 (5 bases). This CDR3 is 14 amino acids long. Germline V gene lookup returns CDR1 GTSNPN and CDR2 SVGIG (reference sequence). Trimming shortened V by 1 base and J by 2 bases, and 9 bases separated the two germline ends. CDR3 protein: CAWSALRAGNTIYF. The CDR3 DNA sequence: TGTGCCTGGAGTGCCCTCAGGGCTGGAAACACCATATATTTT.

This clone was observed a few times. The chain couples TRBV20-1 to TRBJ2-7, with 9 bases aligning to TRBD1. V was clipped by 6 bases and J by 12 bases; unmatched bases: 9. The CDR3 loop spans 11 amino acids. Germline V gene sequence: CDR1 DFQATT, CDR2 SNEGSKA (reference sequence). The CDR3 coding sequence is TGCAGTGCGGTCCGACAGGGGGTTCCGTACTTC. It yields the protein CSAVRQGVPYF.

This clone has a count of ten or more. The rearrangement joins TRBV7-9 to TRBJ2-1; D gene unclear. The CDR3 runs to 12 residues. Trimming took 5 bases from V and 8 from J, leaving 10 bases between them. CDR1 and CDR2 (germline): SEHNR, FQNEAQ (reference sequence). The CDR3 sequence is CASSPRSDEQFF. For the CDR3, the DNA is TGTGCCAGCAGCCCGAGATCAGATGAGCAGTTCTTC.

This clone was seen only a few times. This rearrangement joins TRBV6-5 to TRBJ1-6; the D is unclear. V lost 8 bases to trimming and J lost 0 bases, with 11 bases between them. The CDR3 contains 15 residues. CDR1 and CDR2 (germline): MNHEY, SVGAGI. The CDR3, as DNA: TGTGCCAGCCGAACGAGCGGCTCCTATAATTCACCCCTCCACTTT. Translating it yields CASRTSGSYNSPLHF.

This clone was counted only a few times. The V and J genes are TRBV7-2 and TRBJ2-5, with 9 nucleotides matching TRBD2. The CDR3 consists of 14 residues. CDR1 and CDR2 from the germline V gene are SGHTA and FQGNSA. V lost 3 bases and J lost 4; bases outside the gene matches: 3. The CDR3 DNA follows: TGTGCCAGCAGCTTGGCTAGCGGGGCAGAGACCCAGTACTTC. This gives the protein CASSLASGAETQYF.

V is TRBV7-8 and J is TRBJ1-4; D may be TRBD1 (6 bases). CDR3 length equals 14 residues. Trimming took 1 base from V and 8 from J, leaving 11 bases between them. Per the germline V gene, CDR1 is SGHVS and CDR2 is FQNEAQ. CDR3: CASSLVQGAEKLFF. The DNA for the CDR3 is TGTGCCAGCAGCTTAGTACAGGGTGCGGAAAAACTGTTTTTT.

DNA of the CDR3: TGTGCCTGGAGTTTAATCAGCATCTATGGCTACACCTTC. It translates to CAWSLISIYGYTF. The chain employs TRBV30 and TRBJ1-2; no clear D. V gave up 2 bases and J gave up 4 bases, with 11 bases separating them. Germline CDR1 reads GTSNPN; CDR2 reads SVGIG (reference sequence). The CDR3 is 13 amino acids.

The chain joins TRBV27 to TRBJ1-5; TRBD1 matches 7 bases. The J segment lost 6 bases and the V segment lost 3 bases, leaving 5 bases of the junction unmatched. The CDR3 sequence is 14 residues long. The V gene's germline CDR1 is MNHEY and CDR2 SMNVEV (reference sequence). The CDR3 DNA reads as TGTGCCAGCAGTTTCCGGGACAGAGCTCAGCCCCAGCATTTT. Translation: CASSFRDRAQPQHF.

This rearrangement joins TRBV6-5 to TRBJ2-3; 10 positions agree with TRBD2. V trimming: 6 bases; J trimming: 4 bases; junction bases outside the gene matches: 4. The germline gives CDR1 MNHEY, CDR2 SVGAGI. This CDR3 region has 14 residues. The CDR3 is CASSRGLASDTQYF. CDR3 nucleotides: TGTGCCAGCAGCCGGGGACTAGCGTCAGATACGCAGTATTTT.

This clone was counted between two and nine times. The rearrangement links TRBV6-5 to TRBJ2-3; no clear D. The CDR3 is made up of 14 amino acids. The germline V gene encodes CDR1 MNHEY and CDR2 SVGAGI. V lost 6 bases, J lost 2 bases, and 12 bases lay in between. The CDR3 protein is CASSRSKPTDTQYF. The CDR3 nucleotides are TGTGCCAGCAGCCGGTCGAAACCCACAGATACGCAGTATTTT.

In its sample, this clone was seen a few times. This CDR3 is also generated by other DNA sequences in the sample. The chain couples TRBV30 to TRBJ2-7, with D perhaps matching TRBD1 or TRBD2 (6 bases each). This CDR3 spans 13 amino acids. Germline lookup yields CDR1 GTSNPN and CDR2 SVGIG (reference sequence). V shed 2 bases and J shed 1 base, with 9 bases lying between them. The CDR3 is CAWSRGPSYEQYF. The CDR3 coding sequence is TGTGCCTGGAGTCGGGGGCCTTCCTACGAGCAGTACTTC.

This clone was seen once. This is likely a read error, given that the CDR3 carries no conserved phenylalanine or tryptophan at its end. The CDR3 DNA reads as TGTGCCAGCAGTTCTGGGGGACAGGGAGACACTGAAGCTTTCCTT. It specifies CASSSGGQGDTEAFL. V gene TRBV6-5 combines with J gene TRBJ1-1, with 9 bases identical to TRBD1. The CDR3 is made up of 15 amino acids. J lost 3 bases, V lost 4 bases, and 6 bases had no gene match. Germline-derived CDR1 and CDR2 are MNHEY and SVGAGI.

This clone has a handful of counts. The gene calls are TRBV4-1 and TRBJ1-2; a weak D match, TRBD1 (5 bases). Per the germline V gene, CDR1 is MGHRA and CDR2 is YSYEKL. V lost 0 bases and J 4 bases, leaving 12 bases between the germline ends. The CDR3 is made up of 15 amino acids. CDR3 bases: TGCGCCAGCAGCCAAGAAACCAGGGAATCCTATGGCTACACCTTC. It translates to CASSQETRESYGYTF.

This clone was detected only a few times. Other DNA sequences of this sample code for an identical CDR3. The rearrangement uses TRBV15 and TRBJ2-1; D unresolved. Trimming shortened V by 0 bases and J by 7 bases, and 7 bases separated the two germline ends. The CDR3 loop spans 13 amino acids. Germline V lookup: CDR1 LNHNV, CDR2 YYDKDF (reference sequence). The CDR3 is CATSRDMGNEQFF. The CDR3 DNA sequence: TGTGCCACCAGCAGAGATATGGGGAATGAGCAGTTCTTC. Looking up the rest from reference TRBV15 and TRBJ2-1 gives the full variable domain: DAMVIQNPRYQVTQFGKPVTLSCSQTLNHNVMYWYQQKSSQAPKLLFHYYDKDFNNEADTPDNFQSRRPNTSFCFLDIRSPGLGDTAMYLCATSRDMGNEQFFGPGTRLTVL.

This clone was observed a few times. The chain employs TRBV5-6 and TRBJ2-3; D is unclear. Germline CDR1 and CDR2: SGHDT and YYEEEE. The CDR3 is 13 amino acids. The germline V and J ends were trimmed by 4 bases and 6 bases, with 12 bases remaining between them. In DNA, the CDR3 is TGTGCCAGCAGCAAGCAGGCCGGTGATACGCAGTATTTT. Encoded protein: CASSKQAGDTQYF.

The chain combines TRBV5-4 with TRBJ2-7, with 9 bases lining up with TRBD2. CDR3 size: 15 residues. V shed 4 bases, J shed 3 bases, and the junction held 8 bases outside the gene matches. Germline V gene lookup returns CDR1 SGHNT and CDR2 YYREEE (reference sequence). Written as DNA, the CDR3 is TGTGCCAGCAGCACCCTAGCGGGATCTATCTACGAGCAGTACTTC. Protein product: CASSTLAGSIYEQYF.

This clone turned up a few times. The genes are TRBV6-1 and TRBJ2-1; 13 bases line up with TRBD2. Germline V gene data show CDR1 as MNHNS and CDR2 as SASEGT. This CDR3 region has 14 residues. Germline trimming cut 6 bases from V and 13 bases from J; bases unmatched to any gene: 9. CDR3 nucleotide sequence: TGTGCCAGCAGGTCGGGACTAGCGGGGCTTGGTCAGTTCTTC. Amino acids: CASRSGLAGLGQFF.

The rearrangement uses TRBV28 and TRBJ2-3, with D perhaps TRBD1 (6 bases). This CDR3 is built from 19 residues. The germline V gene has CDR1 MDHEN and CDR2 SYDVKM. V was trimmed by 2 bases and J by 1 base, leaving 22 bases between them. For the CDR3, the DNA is TGTGCCAGCAGTTTACAAGTCTTCGGCCTAGGGGGTGGCACAGATACGCAGTATTTT. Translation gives CASSLQVFGLGGGTDTQYF.